This T cell receptor beta chain is drawn from a study of shared T cell receptors in the human thymus. The germline V gene encodes CDR1 LNHDA and CDR2 SQIVND (reference sequence). The V end lost 5 bases, the J end lost 0 bases, and 20 bases lay between the germline ends. CDR3 length: 18 amino acids. Clones were read by immunoSEQ multiplex PCR, and TCRdb kept only the in-frame ones, dropping some. The sample contains approximately 580,000 clones, around 78% of which appear only once. These same records also appear under a second study, on human thymus T cells. That work adds: Related studies found that unrelated individuals share highly overlapping thymic repertoires.

The sequenced material came from thymocytes. This sequence originates from a boy younger than two with a congenital heart defect. The V and J genes are TRBV19 and TRBJ2-1; the D gene is possibly TRBD2 (6 bases). CDR3 coding DNA: TGTGCCAGTAGTGACCGGTCCGCGCGGGGTAGCTCCTACAATGAGCAGTTCTTC. Translating it yields CASSDRSARGSSYNEQFF.